Listed here are 8 T cell receptor beta chains from one sample, sequenced in a study of T cells in Graves' hyperthyroidism and ophthalmopathy. TCR beta CDR3 regions were amplified from RNA. The primer set for the first-round RT-PCR of the TCR CDR3 was HTBI. MiXCR, run by TCRdb on the multiplex PCR reads, gives a single entry per CDR3 protein. The table includes around 240,000 distinct CDR3 sequences, about 15% detected once. The sequenced sample was blood. The source of these receptors is a woman aged 18-29 years with Graves' ophthalmopathy.

This clonotype was detected only a few times. V is TRBV20-1 and J is TRBJ2-2, with 9 bases fitting TRBD2. CDR1 and CDR2 from the germline V gene are DFQATT and SNEGSKA (reference sequence). With 4 bases clipped from V and 4 bases from J, the junction kept 4 bases outside the gene matches. The CDR3 has 14 residues. The CDR3 DNA sequence: TGCAGTGCTACCGGGACTAGCAGCACCGGGGAGCTGTTTTTT. Amino acids: CSATGTSSTGELFF.

This clonotype was seen at least ten times. This chain links TRBV20-1 with TRBJ2-5; D is ambiguous. CDR1 is DFQATT and CDR2 is SNEGSKA in the germline V gene (reference sequence). The CDR3 sequence is 11 residues long. Trimming pared 6 bases from V and 5 bases from J, leaving 10 bases between. In DNA form, the CDR3 reads TGCAGTGCGGACCGTAGCGAGACCCAGTACTTC. Protein product: CSADRSETQYF.

This clonotype was counted ten times or more. V and J are TRBV2 and TRBJ2-3; D may match TRBD1 or TRBD2 (6 bases each). Between the trimmed V and J ends, which lost 7 bases and 2 bases, there was a span of 10 bases. The CDR3 runs 13 residues. Germline CDR1 reads SNHLY; CDR2 reads FYNNEI. The CDR3, as DNA: TGTGCCAGCAAGGGGGGTTCCACAGATACGCAGTATTTT. As protein: CASKGGSTDTQYF.

This clonotype was counted ten times or more. This sequence joins TRBV6-2 or TRBV6-3 and TRBJ1-3; TRBD1 might be the D (5 bases). Germline V gives CDR1 MNHEY, CDR2 SVGEGT. The CDR3 runs to 16 residues. V was shortened by 4 bases and J by 2 bases, with 15 bases between the two germline ends. For the CDR3, the DNA is TGTGCCAGCAGTTCTTCCGGGGGATGGACTGGAAACACCATATATTTT. It encodes CASSSSGGWTGNTIYF.

This clonotype occurred many times. The rearrangement links TRBV30 to TRBJ2-2; no firm D call. The CDR3 runs 15 residues. From germline, CDR1 is GTSNPN and CDR2 SVGIG (reference sequence). V lost 2 bases, J lost 0 bases, and 10 bases lay in between. The CDR3 region has the DNA TGTGCCTGGAGTCTCGGAGTTACGAACACCGGGGAGCTGTTTTTT. This sequence encodes CAWSLGVTNTGELFF. The full variable domain, completed using reference TRBV30 and TRBJ2-2, is SQTIHQWPATLVQPVGSPLSLECTVEGTSNPNLYWYRQAAGRGLQLLFYSVGIGQISSEVPQNLSASRPQDRQFILSSKKLLLSDSGFYLCAWSLGVTNTGELFFGEGSRLTVL.

The genes are TRBV11-2 and TRBJ1-6; D is perhaps TRBD1 (5 bases). CDR3 size: 17 residues. Germline lookup yields CDR1 SGHAT and CDR2 FQNNGV. V was pared by 1 base and J by 9 bases, with 19 bases between. CDR3 sequence: CASSLGVTGGVGSPLHF. The CDR3 region has the DNA TGTGCCAGCAGCTTAGGGGTGACTGGGGGGGTAGGTTCACCCCTCCACTTT.

This clonotype was recorded at least ten times. The CDR3 DNA reads as TGTGCCAGCAACGTTAGGGGGTACCAAGAGACCCAGTACTTC. It specifies CASNVRGYQETQYF. This rearrangement joins TRBV12-3 or TRBV12-4 to TRBJ2-5; possible D gene TRBD1, 6 bases. V dropped 7 bases and J dropped 0 bases, with 12 bases sitting between them. This CDR3 spans 14 amino acids.

This clonotype has at least ten counts. This chain joins TRBV13 and TRBJ2-5, with 9 bases aligning to TRBD1. The CDR3 length is 15 residues. CDR1 and CDR2 (germline): PRHDT, FYEKMQ (reference sequence). The ends lost 5 bases at V and 5 bases at J; junction bases unmatched: 9. The CDR3 region is CASSRSTGGAETQYF. The CDR3 DNA is TGTGCCAGCAGCCGCTCGACAGGGGGAGCGGAGACCCAGTACTTC. The entire variable domain, with the rest obtained from reference TRBV13 and TRBJ2-5, is as follows: AAGVIQSPRHLIKEKRETATLKCYPIPRHDTVYWYQQGPGQDPQFLISFYEKMQSDKGSIPDRFSAQQFSDYHSELNMSSLELGDSALYFCASSRSTGGAETQYFGPGTRLLVL.